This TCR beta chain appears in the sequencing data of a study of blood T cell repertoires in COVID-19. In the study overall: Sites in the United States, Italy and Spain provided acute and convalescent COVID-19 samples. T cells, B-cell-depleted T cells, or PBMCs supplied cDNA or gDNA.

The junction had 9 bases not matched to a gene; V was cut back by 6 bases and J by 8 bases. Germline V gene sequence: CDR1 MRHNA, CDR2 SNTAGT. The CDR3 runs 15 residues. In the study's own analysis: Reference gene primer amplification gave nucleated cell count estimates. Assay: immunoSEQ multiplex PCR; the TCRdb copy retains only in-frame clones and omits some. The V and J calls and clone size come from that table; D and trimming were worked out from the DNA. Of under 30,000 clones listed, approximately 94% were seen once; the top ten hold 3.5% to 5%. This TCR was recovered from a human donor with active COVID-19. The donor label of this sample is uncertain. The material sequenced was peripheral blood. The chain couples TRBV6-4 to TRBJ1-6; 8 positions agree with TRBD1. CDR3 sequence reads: CASRFQDRVDSPLHF. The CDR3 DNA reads TGTGCCAGCAGGTTTCAGGACAGGGTAGATTCACCCCTCCACTTT.